This T cell receptor (beta chain) was observed in a study of blood T cell repertoires in COVID-19. The wider study: The analysed material was cDNA or gDNA that came from T cells, B-cell-depleted T cells, or PBMCs.

This clone occurred a few times. Repertoires were generated with immunoSEQ multiplex PCR, while TCRdb's copy carries only in-frame clones and drops some. The table shows 490,000 or so clones, with about 85% occurring only once. Participants, roughly 18 to 90 years old, spanned around 25 US areas. Two consecutive negative NP/OP PCR tests, clearance, or resolved symptoms defined Cohort 3 recovery. CDR1 and CDR2 from the germline V gene are KGHDR and SFDVKD. This CDR3 comprises 15 residues. After removal of 4 bases from V and 8 bases from J, the junction contained 10 bases not matched to a gene. The source material was PBMCs or T cells enriched from blood (not recorded which). This sequence originates from an older woman who had recovered from COVID-19. The gene calls are TRBV24-1 and TRBJ2-1; 7 bases map to TRBD1. As DNA, the CDR3 is TGTGCCACCAGTGACCCCGGGACAGCATTGGATGAGCAGTTCTTC. This gives the protein CATSDPGTALDEQFF.